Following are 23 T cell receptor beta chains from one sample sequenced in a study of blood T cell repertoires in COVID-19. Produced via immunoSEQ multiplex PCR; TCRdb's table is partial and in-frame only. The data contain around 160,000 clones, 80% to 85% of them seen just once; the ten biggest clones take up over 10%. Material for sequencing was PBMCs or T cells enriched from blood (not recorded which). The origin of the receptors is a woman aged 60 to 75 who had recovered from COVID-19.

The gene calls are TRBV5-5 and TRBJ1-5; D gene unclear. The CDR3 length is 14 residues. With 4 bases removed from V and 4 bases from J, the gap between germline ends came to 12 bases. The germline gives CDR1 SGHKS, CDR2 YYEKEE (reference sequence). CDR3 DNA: TGTGCCAGCAGCCGGTGGGAGGTTAATCAGCCCCAGCATTTT. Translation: CASSRWEVNQPQHF. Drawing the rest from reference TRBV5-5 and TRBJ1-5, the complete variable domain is DAGVTQSPTHLIKTRGQQVTLRCSPISGHKSVSWYQQVLGQGPQFIFQYYEKEERGRGNFPDRFSARQFPNYSSELNVNALLLGDSALYLCASSRWEVNQPQHFGDGTRLSIL.

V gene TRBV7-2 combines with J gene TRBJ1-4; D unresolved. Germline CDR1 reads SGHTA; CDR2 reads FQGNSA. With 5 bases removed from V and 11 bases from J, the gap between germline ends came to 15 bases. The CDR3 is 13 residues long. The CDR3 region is CASSPDGQRKLFF. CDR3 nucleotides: TGTGCCAGCAGCCCCGACGGTCAGAGGAAACTGTTTTTT.

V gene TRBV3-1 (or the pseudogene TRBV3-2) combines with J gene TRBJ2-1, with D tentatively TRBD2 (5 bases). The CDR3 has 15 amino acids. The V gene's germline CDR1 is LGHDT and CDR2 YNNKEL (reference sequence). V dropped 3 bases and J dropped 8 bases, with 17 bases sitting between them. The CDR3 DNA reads TGTGCCAGCAGCCAGGCGGGCATCCTCAACCATGAGCAGTTCTTC. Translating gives CASSQAGILNHEQFF.

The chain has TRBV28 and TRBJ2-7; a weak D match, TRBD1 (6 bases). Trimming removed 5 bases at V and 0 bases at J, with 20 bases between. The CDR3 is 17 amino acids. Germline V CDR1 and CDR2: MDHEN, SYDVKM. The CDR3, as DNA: TGTGCCAGCAGTCCGACAGGAGCCCTTTCCTCCTCCTACGAGCAGTACTTC. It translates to CASSPTGALSSSYEQYF.

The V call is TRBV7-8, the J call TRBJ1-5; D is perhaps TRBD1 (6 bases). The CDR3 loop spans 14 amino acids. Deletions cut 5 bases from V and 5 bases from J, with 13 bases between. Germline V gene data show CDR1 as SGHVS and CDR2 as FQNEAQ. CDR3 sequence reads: CASSPGQLYQPQHF. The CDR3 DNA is TGTGCCAGCAGCCCCGGACAGCTGTATCAGCCCCAGCATTTT.

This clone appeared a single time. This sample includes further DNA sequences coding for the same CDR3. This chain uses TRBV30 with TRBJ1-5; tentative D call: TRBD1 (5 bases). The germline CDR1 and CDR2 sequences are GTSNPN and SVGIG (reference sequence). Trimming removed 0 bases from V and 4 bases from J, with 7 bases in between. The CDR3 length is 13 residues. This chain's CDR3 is CAWSVGTNQPQHF. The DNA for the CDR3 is TGTGCCTGGAGTGTGGGGACTAATCAGCCCCAGCATTTT.

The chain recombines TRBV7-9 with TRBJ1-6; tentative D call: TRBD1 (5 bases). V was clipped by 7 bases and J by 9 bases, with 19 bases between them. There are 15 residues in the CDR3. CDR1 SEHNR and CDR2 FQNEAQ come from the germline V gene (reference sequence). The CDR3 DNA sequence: TGTGCCAGCACCCTAGGGGCGAATAACGTTTCACCCCTCCACTTT. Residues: CASTLGANNVSPLHF.

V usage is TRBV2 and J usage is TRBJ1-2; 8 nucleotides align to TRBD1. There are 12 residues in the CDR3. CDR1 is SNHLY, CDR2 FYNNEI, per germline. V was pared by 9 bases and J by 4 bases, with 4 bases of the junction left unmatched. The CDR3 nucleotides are TGTGCCAGTTCGACAGGGGCCTATGGCTACACCTTC. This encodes CASSTGAYGYTF.

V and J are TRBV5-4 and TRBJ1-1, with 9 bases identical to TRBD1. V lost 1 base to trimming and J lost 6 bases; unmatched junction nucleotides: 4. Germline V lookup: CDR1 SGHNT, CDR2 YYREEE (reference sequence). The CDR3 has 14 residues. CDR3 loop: CASSLRTGDAEAFF. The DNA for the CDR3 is TGTGCCAGCAGCTTGAGGACAGGGGATGCTGAAGCTTTCTTT. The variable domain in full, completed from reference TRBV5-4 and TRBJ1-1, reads ETGVTQSPTHLIKTRGQQVTLRCSSQSGHNTVSWYQQALGQGPQFIFQYYREEENGRGNFPPRFSGLQFPNYSSELNVNALELDDSALYLCASSLRTGDAEAFFGQGTRLTVV.

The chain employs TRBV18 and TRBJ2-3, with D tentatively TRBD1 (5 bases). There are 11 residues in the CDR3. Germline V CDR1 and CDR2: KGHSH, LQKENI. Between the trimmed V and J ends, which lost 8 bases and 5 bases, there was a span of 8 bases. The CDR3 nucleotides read TGTGCCAGCAGGGGTGAAGATACGCAGTATTTT. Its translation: CASRGEDTQYF.

The CDR3 DNA is TGTGCCAGCAGGGGGGCAGGGCAAAGAGTTAAACTGTTTTTT. This codes for CASRGAGQRVKLFF. The chain links TRBV2 to TRBJ1-4, with D possibly matching TRBD1 (6 bases). The germline gives CDR1 SNHLY, CDR2 FYNNEI. Deletions cut 6 bases from V and 11 bases from J, with 19 bases between. The CDR3 has 14 residues.

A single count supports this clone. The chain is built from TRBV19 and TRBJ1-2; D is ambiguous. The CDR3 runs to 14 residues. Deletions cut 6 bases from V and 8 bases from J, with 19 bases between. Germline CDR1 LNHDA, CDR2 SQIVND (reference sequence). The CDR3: CASSPLDAVQGYTF. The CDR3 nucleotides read TGTGCCAGTAGCCCCCTAGATGCGGTCCAGGGCTACACCTTC.

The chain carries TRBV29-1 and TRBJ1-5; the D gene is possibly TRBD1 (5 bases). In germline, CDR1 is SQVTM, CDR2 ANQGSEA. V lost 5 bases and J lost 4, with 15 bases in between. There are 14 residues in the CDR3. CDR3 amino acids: CSVHLAGSNQPQHF. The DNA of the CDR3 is TGCAGCGTTCATCTGGCAGGGTCAAATCAGCCCCAGCATTTT.

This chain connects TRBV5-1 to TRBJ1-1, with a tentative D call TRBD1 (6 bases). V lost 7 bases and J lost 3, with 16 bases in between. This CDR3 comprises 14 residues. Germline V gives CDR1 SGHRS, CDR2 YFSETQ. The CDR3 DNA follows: TGCGCCAGCCGGGATATCAGGGGAGACACTGAAGCTTTCTTT. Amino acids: CASRDIRGDTEAFF.

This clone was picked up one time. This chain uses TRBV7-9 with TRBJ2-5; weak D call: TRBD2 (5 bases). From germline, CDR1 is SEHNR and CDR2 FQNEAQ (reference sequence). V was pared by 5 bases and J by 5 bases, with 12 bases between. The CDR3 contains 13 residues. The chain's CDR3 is CASSSAGRETQYF. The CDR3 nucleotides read TGTGCCAGCAGCAGCGCGGGTCGGGAGACCCAGTACTTC.

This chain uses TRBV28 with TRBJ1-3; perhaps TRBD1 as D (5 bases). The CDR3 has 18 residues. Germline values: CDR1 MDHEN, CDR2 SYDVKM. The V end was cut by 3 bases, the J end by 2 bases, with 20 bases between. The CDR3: CASSFGRLRQYAGNTIYF. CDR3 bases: TGTGCCAGCAGTTTCGGGAGACTCAGACAGTACGCTGGAAACACCATATATTTT.

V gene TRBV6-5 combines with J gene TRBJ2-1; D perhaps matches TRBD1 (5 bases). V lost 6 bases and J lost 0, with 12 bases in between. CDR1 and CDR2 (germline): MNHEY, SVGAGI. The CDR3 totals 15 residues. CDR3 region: CASRVTGISYNEQFF. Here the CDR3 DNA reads TGTGCCAGCAGGGTTACAGGTATCTCCTACAATGAGCAGTTCTTC.

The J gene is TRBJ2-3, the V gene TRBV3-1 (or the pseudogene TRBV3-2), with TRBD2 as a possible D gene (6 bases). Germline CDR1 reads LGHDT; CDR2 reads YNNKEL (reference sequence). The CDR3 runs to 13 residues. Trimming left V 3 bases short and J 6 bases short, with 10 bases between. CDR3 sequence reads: CASSQLLADTQYF. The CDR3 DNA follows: TGTGCCAGCAGCCAGCTTCTAGCGGATACGCAGTATTTT.

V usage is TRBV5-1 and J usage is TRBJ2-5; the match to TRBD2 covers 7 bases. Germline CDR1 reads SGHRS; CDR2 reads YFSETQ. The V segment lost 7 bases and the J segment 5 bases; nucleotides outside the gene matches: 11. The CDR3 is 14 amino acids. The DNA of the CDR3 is TGCGCCAGCGGAAAGGGAGGGTTAGGGGAGACCCAGTACTTC. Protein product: CASGKGGLGETQYF.

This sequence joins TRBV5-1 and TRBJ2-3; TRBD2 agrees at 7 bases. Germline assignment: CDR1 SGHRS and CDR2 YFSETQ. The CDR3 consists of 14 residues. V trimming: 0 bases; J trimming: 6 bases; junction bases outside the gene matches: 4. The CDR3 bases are TGCGCCAGCAGCTTGGCCGGGGGAGGGGATACGCAGTATTTT. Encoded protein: CASSLAGGGDTQYF.

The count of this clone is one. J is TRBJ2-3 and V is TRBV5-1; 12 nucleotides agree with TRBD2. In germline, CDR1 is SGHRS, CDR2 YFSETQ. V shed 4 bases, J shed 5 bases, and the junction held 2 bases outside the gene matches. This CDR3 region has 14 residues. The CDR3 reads CASSKLAGGDTQYF. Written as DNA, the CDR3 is TGCGCCAGCAGCAAACTAGCGGGAGGAGATACGCAGTATTTT.

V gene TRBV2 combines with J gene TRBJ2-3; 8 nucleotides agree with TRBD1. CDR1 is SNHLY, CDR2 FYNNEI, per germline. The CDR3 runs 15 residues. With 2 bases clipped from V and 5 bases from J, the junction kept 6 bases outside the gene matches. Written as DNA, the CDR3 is TGTGCCAGCAGTGAAACGCCAGGGGGCTTAGATACGCAGTATTTT. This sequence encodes CASSETPGGLDTQYF.

The CDR3 region has the DNA TGTGCCAGCAGGGAGCAGGGGGCAGATACGCAGTATTTT. Translating gives CASREQGADTQYF. V usage is TRBV6-5 and J usage is TRBJ2-3; 7 positions agree with TRBD1. Germline loops: CDR1 MNHEY, CDR2 SVGAGI. CDR3 size: 13 residues. Losses at the gene ends were 6 bases for V and 4 bases for J; bases not matched to a gene: 4.